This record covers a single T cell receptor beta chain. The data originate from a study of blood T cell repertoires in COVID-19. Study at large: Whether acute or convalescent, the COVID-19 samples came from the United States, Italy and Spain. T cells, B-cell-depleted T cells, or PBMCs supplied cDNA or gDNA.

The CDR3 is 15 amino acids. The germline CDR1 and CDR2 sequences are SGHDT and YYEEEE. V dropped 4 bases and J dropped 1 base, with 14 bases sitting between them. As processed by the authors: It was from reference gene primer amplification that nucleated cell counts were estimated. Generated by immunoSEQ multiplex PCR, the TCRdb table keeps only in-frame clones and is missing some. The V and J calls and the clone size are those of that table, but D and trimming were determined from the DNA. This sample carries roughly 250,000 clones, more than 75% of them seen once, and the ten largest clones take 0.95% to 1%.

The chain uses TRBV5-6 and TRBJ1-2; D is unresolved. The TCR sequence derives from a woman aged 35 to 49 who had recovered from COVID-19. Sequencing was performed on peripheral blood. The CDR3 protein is CASSGPGQYNYGYTF. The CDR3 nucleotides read TGTGCCAGCAGCGGCCCTGGGCAGTATAACTATGGCTACACCTTC.